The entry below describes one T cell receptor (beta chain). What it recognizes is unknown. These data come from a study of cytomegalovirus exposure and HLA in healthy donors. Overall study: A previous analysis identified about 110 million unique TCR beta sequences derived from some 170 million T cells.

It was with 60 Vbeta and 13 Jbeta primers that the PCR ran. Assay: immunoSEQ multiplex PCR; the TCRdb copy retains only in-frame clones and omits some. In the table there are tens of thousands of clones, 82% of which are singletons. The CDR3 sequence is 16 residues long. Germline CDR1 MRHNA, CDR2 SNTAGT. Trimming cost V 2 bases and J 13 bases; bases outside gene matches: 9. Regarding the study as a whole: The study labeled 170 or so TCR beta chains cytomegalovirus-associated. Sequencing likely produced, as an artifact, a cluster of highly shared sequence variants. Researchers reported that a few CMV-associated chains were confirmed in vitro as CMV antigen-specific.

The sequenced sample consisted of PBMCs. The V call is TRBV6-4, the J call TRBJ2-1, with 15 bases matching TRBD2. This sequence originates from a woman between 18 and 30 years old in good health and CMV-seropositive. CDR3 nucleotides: TGTGCCAGCAGTGACACCGGACTAGCGGGAGGGTCCATTCAGTTCTTC. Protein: CASSDTGLAGGSIQFF.